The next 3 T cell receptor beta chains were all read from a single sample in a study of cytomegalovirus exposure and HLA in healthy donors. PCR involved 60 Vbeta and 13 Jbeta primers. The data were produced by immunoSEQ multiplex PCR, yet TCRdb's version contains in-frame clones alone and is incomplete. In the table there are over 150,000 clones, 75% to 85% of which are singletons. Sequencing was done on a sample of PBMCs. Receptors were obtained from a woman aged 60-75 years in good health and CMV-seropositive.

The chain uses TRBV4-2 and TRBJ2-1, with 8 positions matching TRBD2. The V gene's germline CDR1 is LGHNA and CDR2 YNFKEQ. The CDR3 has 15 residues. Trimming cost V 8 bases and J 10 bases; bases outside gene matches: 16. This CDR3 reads CASGRSGGLREEQFF. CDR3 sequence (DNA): TGTGCCAGCGGTAGAAGCGGGGGCCTGCGGGAAGAGCAGTTCTTC.

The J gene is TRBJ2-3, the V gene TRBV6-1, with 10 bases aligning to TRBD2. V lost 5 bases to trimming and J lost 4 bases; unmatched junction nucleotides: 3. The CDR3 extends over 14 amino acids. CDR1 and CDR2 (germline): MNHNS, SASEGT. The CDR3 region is CASSWSGRADTQYF. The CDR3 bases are TGTGCCAGCAGTTGGAGCGGGAGGGCAGATACGCAGTATTTT.

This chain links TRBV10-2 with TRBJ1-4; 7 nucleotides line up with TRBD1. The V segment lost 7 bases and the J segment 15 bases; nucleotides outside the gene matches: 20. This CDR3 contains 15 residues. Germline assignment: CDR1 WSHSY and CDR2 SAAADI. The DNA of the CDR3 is TGCGCCAGCAACAGGGGACGTTCCAGTCCGGGACAAATGTTTTTT. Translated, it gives CASNRGRSSPGQMFF.